The 20 T cell receptor beta chains below all came from one sample that was sequenced in a study of T-cell reconstitution after alpha-beta-depleted transplantation in children. Preparation of the TCRbeta library involved a method that used unique molecular identifiers. TCRdb fed the PCR reads into MiXCR, producing one record per CDR3 protein. The data show some 150,000 distinct CDR3 sequences, more than 8% seen once. Sequencing used PBMCs, mostly from graft donor cells, obtained 180 days after TCRalphabeta/CD19-depleted stem cell transplant. Receptor source: a female patient under 10 years old who had a stem cell transplant for congenital amegakaryocytic thrombocytopenia, so the T cells may come from the graft donor.

There are many counts of this clonotype. The chain combines TRBV3-1 with TRBJ2-7; a weak D match, TRBD2 (6 bases). Germline V gene sequence: CDR1 LGHDT, CDR2 YNNKEL (reference sequence). Trimming shortened V by 0 bases and J by 6 bases, and 9 bases separated the two germline ends. This CDR3 spans 13 amino acids. CDR3 DNA sequence: TGTGCCAGCAGCCAAGATACGGGACTCGAGCAGTACTTC. It specifies CASSQDTGLEQYF.

The chain has TRBV3-1 and TRBJ1-6, with 7 bases fitting TRBD1. The CDR3 has 14 amino acids. The germline gives CDR1 LGHDT, CDR2 YNNKEL (reference sequence). The V gene end was trimmed by 6 bases and the J gene end by 6 bases; junction bases not matched to a gene: 5. As DNA, the CDR3 is TGTGCCAGCAGGCCTGGGACAGCTAATTCACCCCTCCACTTT. Amino acid sequence: CASRPGTANSPLHF.

V usage is TRBV29-1 and J usage is TRBJ2-7; TRBD2 matches 9 bases. Germline lookup yields CDR1 SQVTM and CDR2 ANQGSEA. The junction had 5 bases not matched to a gene; V was cut back by 5 bases and J by 0 bases. The CDR3 is 14 amino acids. The CDR3 region has the DNA TGCAGCGTTTCGGGACTAGCCGACTCCTACGAGCAGTACTTC. Translation: CSVSGLADSYEQYF.

This clonotype appeared many times. The chain recombines TRBV12-3 or TRBV12-4 with TRBJ1-2; 7 bases line up with TRBD1. This CDR3 comprises 17 residues. Germline trimming cut 1 base from V and 4 bases from J; bases unmatched to any gene: 12. The CDR3 is CASSLVSVDRDSYGYTF. The CDR3 DNA is TGTGCCAGCAGTTTAGTATCGGTCGACAGGGATTCCTATGGCTACACCTTC.

This clonotype occurred many times. This chain connects TRBV5-1 to TRBJ2-1, with D perhaps TRBD1 (6 bases). The CDR3 spans 14 residues. V was cut by 0 bases and J by 8 bases, with 12 bases left in between. Germline CDR1 and CDR2: SGHRS and YFSETQ. CDR3 DNA: TGCGCCAGCAGCTTGGACAGGGCCCAGGATGAGCAGTTCTTC. Translation: CASSLDRAQDEQFF.

This clonotype was counted ten times or more. This chain uses TRBV9 with TRBJ2-2; D ambiguous. V lost 0 bases and J lost 6, with 3 bases in between. CDR1 and CDR2 from the germline V gene are SGDLS and YYNGEE. This CDR3 has 12 amino acids. The CDR3 spells CASSVVAGELFF. As DNA, the CDR3 is TGTGCCAGCAGCGTAGTCGCCGGGGAGCTGTTTTTT. The full variable domain, in which reference TRBV9 and TRBJ2-2 provide the parts outside the CDR3, is DSGVTQTPKHLITATGQRVTLRCSPRSGDLSVYWYQQSLDQGLQFLIQYYNGEERAKGNILERFSAQQFPDLHSELNLSSLELGDSALYFCASSVVAGELFFGEGSRLTVL.

This clonotype was counted ten times or more. V usage is TRBV6-2 or TRBV6-3 and J usage is TRBJ2-5; D ambiguous. With 2 bases removed from V and 5 bases from J, the gap between germline ends came to 6 bases. CDR1 is MNHEY, CDR2 SVGEGT, per germline. CDR3 length equals 12 residues. CDR3 DNA: TGTGCCAGCAGTTACCTACCTGAGACCCAGTACTTC. Its translation is CASSYLPETQYF.

This clonotype was observed many times. The chain joins TRBV12-3 or TRBV12-4 to TRBJ2-7; D uncertain. The CDR3 runs 11 residues. V was trimmed by 5 bases and J by 6 bases, leaving 8 bases between them. CDR3 region: CASSVLGEQYF. In nucleotides, the CDR3 is TGTGCCAGCAGTGTCCTAGGCGAGCAGTACTTC.

This clonotype was recorded a few times. The chain has TRBV12-3 or TRBV12-4 and TRBJ1-2; 8 bases are a match to TRBD1. This CDR3 is 12 amino acids long. The J segment lost 9 bases and the V segment lost 5 bases, leaving 5 bases of the junction unmatched. In nucleotides, the CDR3 is TGTGCCAGCAGTCGACAGGGGTTGAGCTACACCTTC. Its protein is CASSRQGLSYTF.

This rearrangement joins TRBV11-2 to TRBJ2-1; TRBD2 agrees at 9 bases. V lost 5 bases to trimming and J lost 0 bases; unmatched junction nucleotides: 14. Germline V CDR1 and CDR2: SGHAT, FQNNGV. The CDR3 is made up of 19 amino acids. DNA for the CDR3: TGTGCCAGCAGCCCCACTAGCGGGCGGGTCCGGAGCTCCTACAATGAGCAGTTCTTC. Translating it yields CASSPTSGRVRSSYNEQFF.

This clonotype came up many times. V is TRBV10-3 and J is TRBJ2-7; 9 bases align to TRBD2. From germline, CDR1 is ENHRY and CDR2 SYGVKD. This CDR3 is 15 amino acids long. The trim removed 0 bases at V and 3 bases at J, leaving 3 bases unmatched. The CDR3 DNA is TGTGCCATCAGTGAGTCCGGAGCGGGAGGCTACGAGCAGTACTTC. As protein: CAISESGAGGYEQYF.

This clonotype was picked up many times. The chain carries TRBV5-6 and TRBJ2-5, with D perhaps TRBD1 (5 bases). The V and J ends lost 3 bases and 2 bases respectively, with 17 bases between them. Germline V gives CDR1 SGHDT, CDR2 YYEEEE. CDR3 length: 16 residues. CDR3 amino acids: CASSSTIRVQQETQYF. The CDR3 DNA sequence: TGTGCCAGCAGCTCGACGATCAGGGTCCAGCAAGAGACCCAGTACTTC.

This clonotype was seen ten or more times. The J gene is TRBJ2-7, the V gene TRBV10-3, with 8 bases lining up with TRBD1. The V and J ends lost 8 bases and 6 bases, in that order; junction bases with no gene match: 9. Germline V gene lookup returns CDR1 ENHRY and CDR2 SYGVKD. The CDR3 is 13 residues long. CDR3 DNA: TGTGCCATCGGGCTGACAGGGGACGGCGAGCAGTACTTC. Residues: CAIGLTGDGEQYF.

This clonotype was found many times. This rearrangement joins TRBV7-9 to TRBJ1-5; no firm D call. The CDR3 spans 12 residues. CDR1 is SEHNR, CDR2 FQNEAQ, per germline (reference sequence). The V end was cut by 3 bases, the J end by 4 bases, with 4 bases between. In DNA form, the CDR3 reads TGTGCCAGCAGCTTTCGGAATCAGCCCCAGCATTTT. Residues: CASSFRNQPQHF.

This clonotype occurred many times. The rearrangement uses TRBV5-1 and TRBJ2-7, with 9 bases lining up with TRBD2. Germline-derived CDR1 and CDR2 are SGHRS and YFSETQ. The CDR3 extends over 15 amino acids. Trimming took 1 base from V and 5 from J; bases not matched to a gene: 7. The CDR3 sequence is CASSLRAGGPHEQYF. The CDR3 nucleotides read TGCGCCAGCAGCTTGCGGGCGGGAGGGCCGCACGAGCAGTACTTC.

The chain couples TRBV12-3 or TRBV12-4 to TRBJ2-1, with 13 bases that match TRBD2. The CDR3 covers 21 residues. J gave up 2 bases and V 6 bases, and 19 bases lay outside the gene matches. CDR3 residues: CASRFSLEGLAGTRAYNEQFF. The DNA for the CDR3 is TGTGCCAGCAGGTTTTCGTTGGAGGGACTAGCGGGAACAAGGGCCTACAATGAGCAGTTCTTC.

This clonotype was detected ten times or more. This chain links TRBV27 with TRBJ2-3; D is undetermined. Deletions cut 6 bases from V and 0 bases from J, with 16 bases between. CDR1 is MNHEY, CDR2 SMNVEV, per germline (reference sequence). This CDR3 region has 16 residues. The CDR3 bases are TGTGCCAGCAGCCCGGTTATAGGCTATAGCACAGATACGCAGTATTTT. Translation gives CASSPVIGYSTDTQYF.

This clonotype was seen only a few times. The chain has TRBV5-4 and TRBJ2-7; 7 bases are shared with TRBD2. The length of the CDR3 is 15 residues. V trimming: 9 bases; J trimming: 7 bases; junction bases outside the gene matches: 19. Germline V gene sequence: CDR1 SGHNT, CDR2 YYREEE (reference sequence). This CDR3 reads CATGPLAPEWGEQYF. The CDR3 coding sequence is TGTGCCACCGGCCCACTAGCGCCCGAATGGGGAGAGCAGTACTTC.

The table lists this clonotype with a few counts. The V call is TRBV11-2, the J call TRBJ1-1; D is unresolved. Germline lookup yields CDR1 SGHAT and CDR2 FQNNGV. V lost 6 bases, J lost 1 base, and 15 bases lay in between. The CDR3 covers 15 residues. The CDR3: CASSSPLLSNTEAFF. The CDR3 DNA sequence: TGTGCCAGCAGTTCCCCCCTGCTCTCGAACACTGAAGCTTTCTTT.

This clonotype came up many times. The chain carries TRBV4-2 and TRBJ1-4, with D perhaps TRBD1 (5 bases). V lost 0 bases and J 14 bases, leaving 19 bases between the germline ends. Germline CDR1 LGHNA, CDR2 YNFKEQ. The CDR3 is made up of 15 amino acids. The CDR3 loop is CASSQDQGAVTYLFF. The CDR3 coding sequence is TGTGCCAGCAGCCAAGATCAGGGTGCGGTTACATACCTGTTTTTT.